These T cell receptor beta chains were read from a single sample in a study of cytomegalovirus exposure and HLA in healthy donors. Produced via immunoSEQ multiplex PCR; TCRdb's table is partial and in-frame only. The table records approximately 93,000 clones, 75% to 80% of them present only once. Sequencing was carried out using PBMCs. Source of these receptors: a woman in her forties in good health and CMV-seronegative. The conserved cysteine and the conserved F or W are not part of the CDR3 here. Fields, in order: J gene, clone size, V gene, CDR3 length, CDR3 protein. Clone size is stated in some rows and not others, as once, few, many or a class when expanded.

TRBJ1-2 - TRBV10-3 13 AISPLGQGNYGYT
TRBJ1-5 - TRBV27 10 ASSFLNQPQH
TRBJ2-5 - TRBV18 12 ASSPPPTGKEQY
TRBJ2-7 - TRBV7-9 15 ASSLWGSGGPSLAQY
TRBJ1-4 - TRBV14 13 ASSQPGQGYEKLF
TRBJ2-5 - TRBV7-8 11 ASSSREQETQY
TRBJ1-5 - TRBV30 12 AWSVNRGHQPQH
TRBJ1-2 - TRBV5-1 12 ATKPDRRNSGYT
TRBJ1-4 - TRBV18 14 ASSPGGPTTNEKLF
TRBJ2-2 - TRBV5-4 15 ASSLVGGLANTGELF
TRBJ1-1 - TRBV9 13 ASSVSGTGDTEAF
TRBJ2-7 - TRBV19 12 ASSPPGGAYEQY
TRBJ1-3 - TRBV18 11 ASSSDRGNTIY
TRBJ1-5 - TRBV27 10 ASSFRGGGEY
TRBJ1-6 - TRBV14 13 ASSQDPGGNSPLH
TRBJ1-1 - TRBV6-1 12 ASSRPGGNTEAF
TRBJ2-1 - TRBV30 12 AWSVLGVGGEQF
TRBJ1-6 - TRBV7-9 12 ASSLGQGVSPLH
TRBJ1-2 - TRBV2 15 ASVRGLYRGIDYGYT
TRBJ2-1 - TRBV5-1 13 ASSFGAGLYNEQF
TRBJ2-7 - TRBV5-1 16 ASSGGPPGQQSSYEQY
TRBJ1-5 few TRBV6-4 11 ASGQDSNQPQH
TRBJ1-2 - TRBV5-1 13 ASSPGGQANGGYT
TRBJ1-1 - TRBV30 10 AWSVKGGQAF
TRBJ1-2 - TRBV5-1 11 ASSTEGTYGYT
TRBJ1-4 - TRBV7-9 11 ASSLETTEKLF
TRBJ2-2 once TRBV25-1 13 ASSRAAGHTGELF
TRBJ1-1 - TRBV7-7 11 ASSVRENTEAF
TRBJ2-1 - TRBV7-8 13 ASSWGTSGGREQF
TRBJ1-1 once TRBV29-1 10 SVEGGLTEAF
TRBJ2-5 - TRBV7-6 14 ASSLNSGGAVETQY
TRBJ1-2 once TRBV6-1 13 ASSEVNTGNYGYT
TRBJ2-7 - TRBV7-2 14 ASSLGTSGGYYEQY
TRBJ1-2 - TRBV5-6 13 ASSIYRGRYYGYT
TRBJ1-1 - TRBV7-9 16 ASSPLGGQLVKDTEAF
TRBJ1-6 - TRBV2 12 ATLGQLNNSPLH
TRBJ1-1 - TRBV16 12 ASSRQGGNTEAF